The 25 T cell receptor beta chains presented below share a single source sample, sequenced in a study of tissue T cells after allogeneic stem cell transplantation. The repertoire was sequenced with immunoSEQ multiplex PCR; TCRdb's copy has only in-frame clones and lacks some. Here the sample spans 7,500 to 10,000 clones, 45% being singletons. Time point noted: mouse harvest day 7 after allogeneic transplant. Mouse grafts combined 10^7 T-cell-depleted bone marrow cells with 10^6 splenic CD5+ T cells. Specimen: gut tissue. The source is a female BALB/c mouse given C57BL/6 T cells with graft-versus-host disease after an allogeneic hematopoietic cell transplant.

This clone is medium-sized (0.01 to 0.1%) in the sample. Gene labels here are mouse ones. The read ends 1 residue early relative to the CDR3; the germline J gene fills the gap. This chain uses TRBV5 with TRBJ2-7; 9 nucleotides match TRBD2. Germline lookup yields CDR1 LGHNA and CDR2 YNLKQL (reference sequence). The CDR3 is made up of 13 amino acids. V dropped 0 bases and J dropped 6; count of bases not matched to a gene: 0. CDR3 residues: CASSQDWGGEQYF. The DNA read from the CDR3 is TGTGCCAGCAGCCAAGACTGGGGGGGTGAACAGTAC.

This clone was detected once. The gene names given are mouse names. Sequencing ends 1 residue short of the CDR3 end; the germline J gene provides the rest. The chain uses TRBV3 and TRBJ2-4, with TRBD2 matching over 12 bases. CDR1 SNHLY and CDR2 FYNGKV come from the germline V gene (reference sequence). There are 16 residues in the CDR3. V trimming: 4 bases; J trimming: 4 bases; junction bases outside the gene matches: 6. The sequenced part of the CDR3 DNA is TGTGCCAGCAGCTCTCGACTGGGGGGGCGCGAAAACACCTTGTAC. The encoded protein is CASSSRLGGRENTLY. The CDR3, in full, reads CASSSRLGGRENTLYF.

A single count supports this clone. Gene names are mouse gene names. The read ends 1 residue early relative to the CDR3; the germline J gene fills the gap. The chain is built from TRBV3 and TRBJ1-6, with 7 bases identical to TRBD1. TRBJ1-6 is an ORF, and what it does is uncertain. V dropped 5 bases and J dropped 7; count of bases not matched to a gene: 2. The CDR3 consists of 13 residues. Germline V gene data show CDR1 as SNHLY and CDR2 as FYNGKV (reference sequence). The part of the CDR3 DNA that was read is TGTGCCAGCAGCAAGGGACAGAATTCGCCCCTCTAC. Its translation: CASSKGQNSPLY. The complete CDR3 sequence is CASSKGQNSPLYF.

Notes on this clone: Gene names and germline refer to mouse. Read data end 1 residue before the CDR3 end; the end is taken from the germline J gene. The V gene is TRBV3, the J gene TRBJ1-1; TRBD1 aligns across 7 bases. Germline assignment: CDR1 SNHLY and CDR2 FYNGKV (reference sequence). V gave up 1 base and J gave up 0 bases; unmatched junction bases: 2. CDR3 size: 15 residues. The CDR3 DNA, read in part, is TGTGCCAGCAGCTTAGAGGGGACAGCAAACACAGAAGTCTTC. It yields the protein CASSLEGTANTEVF. The CDR3 in its entirety is CASSLEGTANTEVFF.

A single count supports this clone. Gene names denote mouse genes. The read ends 1 residue before the CDR3 terminus; that terminus is restored from the germline J gene. This chain connects TRBV13-2 to TRBJ2-2; 9 nucleotides agree with TRBD2. This CDR3 region has 16 residues. Losses at the gene ends were 1 base for V and 4 bases for J; bases not matched to a gene: 5. CDR1 NNHNN and CDR2 SYGAGS come from the germline V gene (reference sequence). The CDR3 protein is CASGDFGGAGTGQLYF. The CDR3 bases that were read are TGTGCCAGCGGTGATTTTGGGGGGGCAGGCACCGGGCAGCTCTAC.

A remark on this clone: Mouse germline and gene names are used. The CDR3 sequence is CASSLDHGGGAEQFF. The DNA read from the CDR3 is TGTGCAAGCAGCTTAGATCATGGGGGGGGTGCTGAGCAGTTC. The chain couples TRBV16 to TRBJ2-1, with 8 positions matching TRBD2. The read gets to within 1 residue of the CDR3 end, and the germline J gene fills in the rest. This CDR3 comprises 15 residues. Germline lookup yields CDR1 SGHSA and CDR2 FRNQAP. V lost 0 bases, J lost 6 bases, and 4 bases stayed unmatched.

On this clone itself: The genes are named according to mouse. With the read ending 1 residue before the CDR3 end, the germline J gene is used to fill in that end. V usage is TRBV26 and J usage is TRBJ1-4; no reliable D call. This CDR3 spans 13 amino acids. Per germline, CDR1 KGHPV and CDR2 FQNQEV (reference sequence). The V end lost 7 bases, the J end lost 0 bases, and 6 bases lay between the germline ends. The sequenced CDR3 bases are TGTGCCAGCACGCGTATTTCCAACGAAAGATTATTT. Amino acids: CASTRISNERLF. The whole CDR3 sequence reads CASTRISNERLFF.

This clone has more than one count but fewer than ten. The genes and germline here are from mouse. The read ends 1 residue before the CDR3 terminus; that terminus is restored from the germline J gene. V gene TRBV16 combines with J gene TRBJ1-1; D uncertain. The CDR3 has 14 residues. Trimming left V 0 bases short and J 3 bases short, with 8 bases between. Germline CDR1 SGHSA, CDR2 FRNQAP. CDR3 DNA (partial): TGTGCAAGCAGCTTAGAGGGGAGAGACACAGAAGTCTTC. Translated: CASSLEGRDTEVF. The whole CDR3 region reads CASSLEGRDTEVFF.

A few counts support this clone. The germline and genes are mouse ones. The sequence runs out 1 residue before the end of the CDR3; the remainder is reconstructed from the germline J gene. V is TRBV16 and J is TRBJ2-7; no firm D call. V lost 3 bases and J 3 bases, leaving 3 bases between the germline ends. The CDR3 is 11 residues long. Germline values: CDR1 SGHSA, CDR2 FRNQAP. This CDR3 reads CASSLDYEQYF. The sequenced CDR3 bases are TGTGCAAGCAGCTTGGACTATGAACAGTAC.

A note on this clone: Gene and germline names: mouse. The read ends 1 residue before the CDR3 terminus; that terminus is restored from the germline J gene. The rearrangement joins TRBV23 to TRBJ1-6; the DNA was not compared with TRBD1, the D call given in the table. TRBJ1-6 is recorded as an ORF, its role being uncertain. The germline V gene encodes CDR1 KGHTA and CDR2 FQNQQP. This CDR3 contains 15 residues. CDR3 DNA (partial): TGCTCCAGCAGTCAAGGGACAGGGAGGGATTCGCCCCTCTAC. It is translated as CSSSQGTGRDSPLY. The whole CDR3 sequence reads CSSSQGTGRDSPLYF.

About this clone: Genes and germline come from the mouse. Sequencing ends 1 residue short of the CDR3 end; the germline J gene provides the rest. The chain couples TRBV12-2 to TRBJ2-1, with D perhaps TRBD1 (5 bases). Trimming stripped 2 bases from V and 1 base from J, with 11 bases between. The CDR3 is made up of 15 amino acids. Germline V gives CDR1 SGHLS, CDR2 HYDKME. CDR3 protein: CASSPQGWNYAEQFF. CDR3 DNA (partial): TGTGCCAGCTCTCCTCAGGGATGGAACTATGCTGAGCAGTTC.

This clone was counted only a few times. Gene and germline names: mouse. The CDR3 end is not reached by the read, which stops 1 residue before it; the germline J gene fills it in. V gene TRBV12-2 combines with J gene TRBJ1-3; 9 bases line up with TRBD1. The CDR3 is 15 amino acids. V dropped 1 base and J dropped 1; count of bases not matched to a gene: 1. Germline CDR1 is SGHLS and CDR2 is HYDKME. This CDR3 is CASSLDRGSGNTLYF. The covered CDR3 bases are TGTGCCAGCTCTCTGGACAGGGGATCTGGAAATACGCTCTAT. Variable domain in full (rest from reference TRBV12-2 and TRBJ1-3): NSGVVQSPRYIIKGKGERSILKCIPISGHLSVAWYQQTQGQELKFFIQHYDKMERDKGNLPSRFSVQQFDDYHSEMNMSALELEDSAVYFCASSLDRGSGNTLYFGEGSRLIVV.

About this clone: Germline and genes: mouse. The read ends 1 residue shy of where the CDR3 ends; the end is completed using the germline J gene. The chain uses TRBV3 and TRBJ2-7; 10 positions agree with TRBD2. CDR1 and CDR2 from the germline V gene are SNHLY and FYNGKV (reference sequence). After removal of 1 base from V and 6 bases from J, the junction contained 3 bases not matched to a gene. The CDR3 extends over 14 amino acids. CDR3 DNA (partial): TGTGCCAGCAGCTTAGGCTGGGGGGGCGGTGAACAGTAC. It codes for CASSLGWGGGEQY. The full CDR3 is CASSLGWGGGEQYF.

Note on this clone: Gene names refer to mouse genes. The read comes to an end 1 residue before the CDR3 does, leaving the germline J gene to fill in the end. This chain uses TRBV3 with TRBJ2-2; D perhaps matches TRBD2 (6 bases). Germline CDR1 reads SNHLY; CDR2 reads FYNGKV (reference sequence). This CDR3 has 15 amino acids. V was pared by 1 base and J by 1 base, with 7 bases between. The sequenced CDR3 bases are TGTGCCAGCAGCTTAGATGGGGGAAACACCGGGCAGCTCTAC. Its translation is CASSLDGGNTGQLY. The full CDR3 is CASSLDGGNTGQLYF.

Worth noting for this clone: Gene names follow the mouse nomenclature. The read terminates 1 residue ahead of where the CDR3 ends, so the germline J gene completes it. The chain links TRBV1 to TRBJ2-7; 7 bases agree with TRBD1. This CDR3 has 14 amino acids. V gave up 0 bases and J gave up 4 bases; unmatched junction bases: 3. Germline V gives CDR1 NSQYPW, CDR2 LRSPGD (reference sequence). The CDR3 spells CTCSADQGQYEQYF. Incomplete CDR3 DNA: TGCACCTGCAGTGCAGATCAGGGACAGTATGAACAGTAC.

About this clone: Each gene name is a mouse one. Read sequence stops 1 residue before the CDR3 end, and the germline J gene provides the missing end. The V gene is TRBV17, the J gene TRBJ2-5, with D tentatively TRBD2 (7 bases). Between the trimmed V and J ends, which lost 8 bases and 3 bases, there was a span of 9 bases. The CDR3 contains 12 residues. Germline V lookup: CDR1 MNHDT, CDR2 YYDKIL. This CDR3 is CASGGQQDTQYF. CDR3 bases read: TGTGCTAGCGGGGGGCAGCAAGACACCCAGTAC.

This clone is classed as medium-sized. The gene names given are mouse names. The CDR3 end falls 1 residue outside the read, so it is completed with the germline J gene. The gene calls are TRBV20 and TRBJ2-1; no reliable D call. There are 13 residues in the CDR3. Trimming left V 1 base short and J 1 base short, with 5 bases between. Germline CDR1 reads GFQATS; CDR2 reads STVNSAI. CDR3: CGARAVNYAEQFF. CDR3 bases read: TGTGGTGCTAGGGCAGTAAACTATGCTGAGCAGTTC.

Remarks on this clone: Mouse names are used for the genes. The read halts 1 residue ahead of the CDR3 end, with the missing end drawn from the germline J gene. The rearrangement joins TRBV26 to TRBJ1-2; D unclear. CDR3 length equals 14 residues. Germline CDR1 reads KGHPV; CDR2 reads FQNQEV (reference sequence). Trimming took off 3 bases at V and 0 bases at J, with 8 bases between the two ends. CDR3 bases read: TGTGCCAGCAGTCTCCGAAATGCAAACTCCGACTACACC. Translating gives CASSLRNANSDYT. The complete CDR3 sequence is CASSLRNANSDYTF.

Regarding this clone: The genes and germline here are from mouse. The CDR3 end lies 1 residue beyond the end of the read and is filled in from the germline J gene. The chain uses TRBV16 and TRBJ2-1, with 11 bases matching TRBD1. Trimming took 3 bases from V and 3 from J; bases not matched to a gene: 4. This CDR3 is 16 amino acids long. Germline CDR1 and CDR2: SGHSA and FRNQAP. The sequenced part of the CDR3 DNA is TGTGCAAGCAGCTTGCTCGGGACAGGGGGCTATGCTGAGCAGTTC. Protein: CASSLLGTGGYAEQF. The full CDR3 sequence reads CASSLLGTGGYAEQFF.

With regard to this clone: Here the gene names and germline are mouse. The CDR3: CASSLSDSGNTLYF. Incomplete CDR3 DNA: TGTGCCAGCAGTCTGTCTGATTCTGGAAATACGCTCTAT. The genes are TRBV26 and TRBJ1-3; no reliable D call. The read finishes 1 residue shy of the CDR3 end, and the germline J gene is used to complete it. V gave up 0 bases and J gave up 0 bases, with 3 bases separating them. The CDR3 length is 14 residues. Germline assignment: CDR1 KGHPV and CDR2 FQNQEV (reference sequence). The full variable domain, rest sourced from reference TRBV26 and TRBJ1-3, is NSKVIQTPRYLVKGQGQKAKMRCIPEKGHPVVFWYQQNKNNEFKFLINFQNQEVLQQIDMTEKRFSAECPSNSPCSLEIQSSEAGDSALYLCASSLSDSGNTLYFGEGSRLIVV.

Remarks on this clone: The gene names given are mouse names. The sequence runs out 1 residue before the end of the CDR3; the remainder is reconstructed from the germline J gene. The J gene is TRBJ1-1, the V gene TRBV13-2, with 8 positions matching TRBD1. J gave up 10 bases and V 4 bases, and 6 bases lay outside the gene matches. CDR3 length equals 12 residues. Germline lookup yields CDR1 NNHNN and CDR2 SYGAGS (reference sequence). CDR3 in amino acids: CASGIQGAGVFF. The CDR3 bases that were read are TGTGCCAGCGGTATCCAGGGGGCAGGAGTCTTC.

As regards this clone: Genes and germline are mouse. The read ends 1 residue early relative to the CDR3; the germline J gene fills the gap. The rearrangement uses TRBV26 and TRBJ1-2, with TRBD1 identical over 8 bases. CDR1 is KGHPV and CDR2 is FQNQEV in the germline V gene (reference sequence). The CDR3 covers 13 residues. V trimming: 4 bases; J trimming: 2 bases; junction bases outside the gene matches: 0. The DNA read from the CDR3 is TGTGCCAGCAGTCGACAGGGGAACTCCGACTACACC. This gives the protein CASSRQGNSDYT. The whole CDR3 reads CASSRQGNSDYTF.

This clone has only a few counts. The listed genes are named as in mouse. The read comes to an end 1 residue before the CDR3 does, leaving the germline J gene to fill in the end. The rearrangement links TRBV5 to TRBJ2-7; D possibly corresponds to TRBD2 (5 bases). Germline lookup yields CDR1 LGHNA and CDR2 YNLKQL (reference sequence). V lost 0 bases, J lost 4 bases, and 10 bases lay in between. CDR3 length equals 14 residues. The part of the CDR3 DNA that was read is TGTGCCAGCAGCCAAGAGGGCTGGGAGTATGAACAGTAC. It is translated as CASSQEGWEYEQY. The complete CDR3 reads CASSQEGWEYEQYF.

With regard to this clone: The listed genes are named as in mouse. The read halts 1 residue ahead of the CDR3 end, with the missing end drawn from the germline J gene. The V gene is TRBV26, the J gene TRBJ1-2; D gene unclear. V dropped 4 bases and J dropped 0 bases, with 0 bases sitting between them. The CDR3 is 11 residues long. Germline values: CDR1 KGHPV, CDR2 FQNQEV (reference sequence). This CDR3 reads CASSPNSDYTF. The CDR3 bases that were read are TGTGCCAGCAGTCCAAACTCCGACTACACC.

This clone was detected a few times. All gene names here are mouse names. Read sequence stops 1 residue before the CDR3 end, and the germline J gene provides the missing end. V gene TRBV26 combines with J gene TRBJ2-7; TRBD2 agrees at 12 bases. V dropped 6 bases and J dropped 2; count of bases not matched to a gene: 2. Germline CDR1 and CDR2: KGHPV and FQNQEV (reference sequence). This CDR3 has 14 amino acids. CDR3 DNA (partial): TGTGCCAGCAGGAGGGACTGGGGGGCCTATGAACAGTAC. Translated, it gives CASRRDWGAYEQY. The whole CDR3 sequence is CASRRDWGAYEQYF.